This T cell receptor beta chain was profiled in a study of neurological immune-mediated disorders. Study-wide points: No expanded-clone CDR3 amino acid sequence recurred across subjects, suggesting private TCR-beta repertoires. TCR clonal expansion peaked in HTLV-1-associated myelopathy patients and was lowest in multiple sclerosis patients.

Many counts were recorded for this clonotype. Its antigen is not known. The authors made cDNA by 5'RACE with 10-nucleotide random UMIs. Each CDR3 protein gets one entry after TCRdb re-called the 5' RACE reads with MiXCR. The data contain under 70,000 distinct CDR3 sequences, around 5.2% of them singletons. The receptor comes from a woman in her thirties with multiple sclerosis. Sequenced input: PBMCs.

DNA of the CDR3: TGTGCCAGCAGTGCGTATGGGTGGAAGGGCAATCAGCCCCAGCATTTT. Its protein product is CASSAYGWKGNQPQHF. This rearrangement joins TRBV28 to TRBJ1-5; no clear D. Between the trimmed V and J ends, which lost 5 bases and 2 bases, there was a span of 16 bases. Germline V gene lookup returns CDR1 MDHEN and CDR2 SYDVKM. CDR3 length: 16 amino acids.